This paragraph covers one T cell receptor (beta chain) sequence. The antigen is undetermined. This entry belongs to a study of monozygotic twins with inflammatory bowel disease. Both the TCRalpha cDNA and the TCRbeta cDNA were taken through two nested PCRs, lasting around 15 and 9 cycles. TCRdb re-called the 5' RACE reads and gives one entry per CDR3 protein, without DNA. Here the sample table reports around 40,000 distinct CDR3 sequences. Regarding the study as a whole: IBD patients carried less diverse TCRbeta repertoires (inverse Simpson) than healthy co-twins. Among IBD patients, fewer clonotypes were shared with others than among healthy twins, especially with disease activity.

The authors drew roughly 2.5 ml of blood from each donor. From germline, CDR1 is SEHNR and CDR2 FQNEAQ (reference sequence). The CDR3 is made up of 15 amino acids. Sequences were obtained from blood. The V gene is TRBV7-9, the J gene TRBJ2-5. The receptor's source is a human donor with ulcerative colitis or Crohn's disease, or a healthy co-twin of an affected twin (not recorded which). The CDR3 loop is CASSLSNNGQETQYF.